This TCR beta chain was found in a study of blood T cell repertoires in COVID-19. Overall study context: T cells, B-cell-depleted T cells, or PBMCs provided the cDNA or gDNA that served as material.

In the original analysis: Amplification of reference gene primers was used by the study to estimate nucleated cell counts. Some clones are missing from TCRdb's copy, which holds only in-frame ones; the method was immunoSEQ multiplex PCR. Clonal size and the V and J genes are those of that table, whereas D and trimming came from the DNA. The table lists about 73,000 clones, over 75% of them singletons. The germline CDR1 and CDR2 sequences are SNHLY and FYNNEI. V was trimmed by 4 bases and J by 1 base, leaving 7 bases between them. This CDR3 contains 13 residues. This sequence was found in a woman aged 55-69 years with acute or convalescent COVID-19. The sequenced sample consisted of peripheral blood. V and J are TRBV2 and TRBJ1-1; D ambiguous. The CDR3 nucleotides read TGTGCCAGCAGTGTACGCGGGAACACTGAAGCTTTCTTT. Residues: CASSVRGNTEAFF.